These T cell receptor beta chains were read from a single sample in a study of neurological immune-mediated disorders. TCRdb re-called the 5' RACE reads with MiXCR, one entry per CDR3 protein. The table has roughly 98,000 distinct CDR3 sequences, less than 15% seen once. The sample taken for sequencing was PBMCs. Receptors originate from a female donor with HTLV-1-associated myelopathy (HAM/TSP). CDR3s include the opening cysteine and the closing phenylalanine or tryptophan. A D gene is named only where the DNA matches it firmly. Clone size, where shown, is once, few, many, or a class for clones that have expanded.

j_call | v_call | d_call | clone_size | cdr3_aa | cdr3_nt
TRBJ2-2 | TRBV10-3 | . | many | CAISSRSNTGELFF | TGTGCCATCAGTAGCAGGAGCAACACCGGGGAGCTGTTTTTT
TRBJ2-7 | TRBV28 | . | . | CASSSGTVSYEQYF | TGTGCCAGCAGTTCCGGGACGGTCTCCTACGAGCAGTACTTC
TRBJ2-3 | TRBV4-2 | . | many | CASSQESQRGDTQYF | TGTGCCAGCAGCCAAGAGTCTCAGCGCGGAGATACGCAGTATTTT
TRBJ2-1 | TRBV6-2/TRBV6-3 | . | few | CASSYEAGAPKTYNEQFF | TGTGCCAGCAGTTACGAGGCGGGGGCCCCCAAGACCTACAATGAGCAGTTCTTC
TRBJ2-2 | TRBV11-2 | . | many | CASSLPPRHGELFF | TGTGCCAGCAGCTTACCCCCTCGTCACGGGGAGCTGTTTTTT
TRBJ1-1 | TRBV19 | TRBD1 | . | CASSINPDRGLEAFF | TGTGCCAGTAGTATAAACCCGGACAGGGGACTTGAAGCTTTCTTT
TRBJ2-4 | TRBV27 | . | few | CASSLVGGEAKNIQYF | TGTGCCAGCAGTTTGGTGGGGGGAGAGGCCAAAAACATTCAGTACTTC
TRBJ2-5 | TRBV6-5 | . | many | CASSYGGRGILNF | TGTGCCAGCAGTTACGGAGGCAGGGGTATACTCAACTTC
TRBJ1-5 | TRBV12-3/TRBV12-4 | . | many | CASSLQGGSQPQHF | TGTGCCAGCAGTCTACAGGGAGGGAGTCAGCCCCAGCATTTT
TRBJ2-2 | TRBV6-2/TRBV6-3 | TRBD1 | many | CASSLRQGYAGELFF | TGTGCCAGCAGCTTAAGACAGGGGTACGCCGGGGAGCTGTTTTTT
TRBJ2-5 | TRBV7-2 | . | many | CASSLAVETQYF | TGTGCCAGCAGCTTAGCGGTAGAGACCCAGTACTTC
TRBJ1-2 | TRBV20-1 | TRBD1 | many | CSASVRKRDRGHGYTF | TGCAGTGCTAGTGTCCGCAAACGGGACAGGGGGCATGGCTACACCTTC
TRBJ2-2 | TRBV6-2/TRBV6-3 | . | . | CASSYSRWDTGELFF | TGTGCCAGCAGTTACTCAAGGTGGGACACCGGGGAGCTGTTTTTT
TRBJ1-1 | TRBV15 | . | many | CATSREFDTEAFF | TGTGCCACCAGCAGAGAGTTTGACACTGAAGCTTTCTTT
TRBJ2-1 | TRBV5-1 | . | many | CASSWGGADNEQFF | TGCGCCAGCAGCTGGGGGGGGGCCGACAATGAGCAGTTCTTC
TRBJ1-6 | TRBV10-3 | . | many | CAIKDIANSPLHF | TGTGCCATCAAGGACATAGCGAATTCACCCCTCCACTTT
TRBJ2-2 | TRBV28 | . | many | CASSPDSLGELFF | TGTGCCAGCAGCCCCGACTCGCTCGGGGAGCTGTTTTTT
TRBJ2-1 | TRBV5-1 | . | . | CASSSGRTFSSYNEQFF | TGCGCCAGCAGCTCCGGACGGACTTTTAGCTCCTACAATGAGCAGTTCTTC
TRBJ2-4 | TRBV20-1 | . | many | CSARGFGGAAKNIQYF | TGCAGTGCTAGAGGCTTCGGGGGTGCAGCCAAAAACATTCAGTACTTC
TRBJ2-1 | TRBV7-9 | . | . | CASSLEPYNEQFF | TGTGCCAGCAGCTTAGAGCCCTACAATGAGCAGTTCTTC